This entry describes one T cell receptor beta chain. The junction shows a germline mismatch at one end, possibly a read error. This entry comes from a study of blood T cell repertoires in COVID-19. Repertoires were generated with immunoSEQ multiplex PCR, while TCRdb's copy carries only in-frame clones and drops some. Of approximately 210,000 clones in the sample, 82% were seen once. The CDR3 runs to 15 residues. CDR1 is SNHLY and CDR2 is FYNNEI in the germline V gene. Sequenced: peripheral blood. The chain employs TRBV2 and TRBJ1-6; D not certain. The source is a woman of 80 years or more with acute or convalescent COVID-19. In DNA, the CDR3 is TGTGCCTCCAGGCGGGCAGGCACCTACAATTCACCCCTCCACTTT. The encoded protein is CASRRAGTYNSPLHF.